The 29 T cell receptor beta chains listed next were all sequenced from one sample in a study of cytomegalovirus exposure and HLA in healthy donors (dated 2017 in TCRdb). The library was built by means of the immunoSEQ multiplex PCR assay. The multiplex PCR relied on a mix of 60 forward primers for TCR Vbeta segments and 13 reverse primers for TCR Jbeta segments. TCRdb mirrors the immuneACCESS table, restricted to in-frame sequences. Some clones are absent from its copies; in checked studies, under half trace to an unresolved V gene, and the reason for the others is unknown. Recorded for this sample are about 200,000 clones; 70% to 80% of them occurred a single time. Less than 3.5% of the sample is held by the ten biggest clonotypes. The sample consisted of PBMCs. The origin of the receptors is a woman in her thirties in good health and CMV-seronegative.

A note on this clone: The sample has other DNA sequences that encode this CDR3 too. The CDR3 reads CSAGQTNTEAFF. Here the CDR3 DNA reads TGCAGCGCGGGACAAACGAACACTGAAGCTTTCTTT. This chain joins TRBV29-1 and TRBJ1-1; D may be TRBD1 (6 bases). Germline CDR1 SQVTM, CDR2 ANQGSEA. Deletions cut 7 bases from V and 1 base from J, with 10 bases between. The CDR3 runs 12 residues.

The chain links TRBV10-2 to TRBJ2-1, with 10 bases matching TRBD2. Germline CDR1 reads WSHSY; CDR2 reads SAAADI. The CDR3 runs 20 residues. The V gene end was trimmed by 4 bases and the J gene end by 7 bases; junction bases not matched to a gene: 22. This CDR3 is CASSAIHGTSAHGMGNEQFF. The CDR3 region has the DNA TGCGCCAGCAGTGCAATTCACGGGACTAGCGCCCACGGAATGGGGAATGAGCAGTTCTTC.

The chain couples TRBV28 to TRBJ2-3; TRBD2 aligns across 8 bases. The V and J ends lost 5 bases and 3 bases, in that order; junction bases with no gene match: 7. The CDR3 runs to 15 residues. Germline assignment: CDR1 MDHEN and CDR2 SYDVKM. The CDR3 reads CASSPPGLGTDTQYF. CDR3 nucleotide sequence: TGTGCCAGCAGTCCACCGGGACTAGGAACAGATACGCAGTATTTT.

V usage is TRBV13 and J usage is TRBJ2-1; maybe TRBD2 (5 bases). The V end lost 0 bases, the J end lost 10 bases, and 10 bases lay between the germline ends. The CDR3 contains 13 residues. CDR1 is PRHDT, CDR2 FYEKMQ, per germline (reference sequence). This chain's CDR3 is CASSLGVEREQFF. The CDR3, as DNA: TGTGCCAGCAGCTTAGGAGTGGAGCGGGAGCAGTTCTTC.

The chain carries TRBV30 and TRBJ1-5, with TRBD1 matching 7 bases. Trimming cost V 0 bases and J 3 bases; bases outside gene matches: 11. This CDR3 contains 17 residues. Per germline, CDR1 GTSNPN and CDR2 SVGIG (reference sequence). Written as DNA, the CDR3 is TGTGCCTGGAGTGTTGGCAGGGGGGACAGCTACAATCAGCCCCAGCATTTT. It translates to CAWSVGRGDSYNQPQHF. Full variable domain (remainder filled in from reference TRBV30 and TRBJ1-5): SQTIHQWPATLVQPVGSPLSLECTVEGTSNPNLYWYRQAAGRGLQLLFYSVGIGQISSEVPQNLSASRPQDRQFILSSKKLLLSDSGFYLCAWSVGRGDSYNQPQHFGDGTRLSIL.

The genes are TRBV18 and TRBJ2-5; D is perhaps TRBD1 (6 bases). The germline V and J ends were trimmed by 6 bases and 1 base, with 12 bases remaining between them. Germline values: CDR1 KGHSH, CDR2 LQKENI. The CDR3 is 14 amino acids. Written as DNA, the CDR3 is TGTGCCAGCTCCCCCCCAGGGGTCCAAGAGACCCAGTACTTC. Encoded protein: CASSPPGVQETQYF.

V usage is TRBV5-5 and J usage is TRBJ2-5; D gene unclear. The length of the CDR3 is 15 residues. The germline gives CDR1 SGHKS, CDR2 YYEKEE (reference sequence). V shed 3 bases and J shed 2 bases, with 14 bases lying between them. The CDR3 nucleotides are TGTGCCAGCAGCTACGCTTACGTAGATCAAGAGACCCAGTACTTC. Protein product: CASSYAYVDQETQYF.

The chain joins TRBV6-4 to TRBJ2-7; 14 nucleotides align to TRBD2. Germline CDR1 and CDR2: MRHNA and SNTAGT. The CDR3 covers 16 residues. V was clipped by 8 bases and J by 7 bases; unmatched bases: 13. The CDR3 region has the DNA TGTGCCAGCCATAAAACCGGGACTAGCGGGAGAAAAGAGCAGTACTTC. This codes for CASHKTGTSGRKEQYF.

The table lists this clone with a count of one. The V call is TRBV30, the J call TRBJ2-1; 7 nucleotides align to TRBD2. The length of the CDR3 is 14 residues. V was pared by 4 bases and J by 3 bases, with 6 bases of the junction left unmatched. CDR1 is GTSNPN, CDR2 SVGIG, per germline (reference sequence). The CDR3 protein is CAWTAGLIYNEQFF. The DNA of the CDR3 is TGTGCCTGGACAGCGGGACTTATCTACAATGAGCAGTTCTTC.

J is TRBJ2-1 and V is TRBV9; 9 bases line up with TRBD2. V shed 6 bases and J 1 base; nucleotides not matched to a gene: 8. The CDR3 has 16 residues. Germline lookup yields CDR1 SGDLS and CDR2 YYNGEE. The CDR3 region is CASTKRGVFSYNEQFF. CDR3 in DNA: TGTGCCAGCACCAAGCGGGGGGTCTTTTCCTACAATGAGCAGTTCTTC.

This chain links TRBV19 with TRBJ2-1; D possibly corresponds to TRBD2 (6 bases). Germline CDR1 and CDR2: LNHDA and SQIVND (reference sequence). V lost 5 bases, J lost 12 bases, and 17 bases lay in between. The CDR3 totals 13 residues. CDR3 amino acids: CASSLGLLHGQFF. The CDR3 bases are TGTGCCAGTAGTTTGGGACTCCTACATGGGCAGTTCTTC.

The chain employs TRBV4-2 and TRBJ2-3, with TRBD2 matching over 12 bases. Trimming took 4 bases from V and 1 from J; bases not matched to a gene: 3. This CDR3 is built from 16 residues. CDR1 and CDR2 (germline): LGHNA, YNFKEQ. The CDR3 DNA reads as TGTGCCAGCAGCCCAGGACTAGCGGGGCGCACAGATACGCAGTATTTT. This codes for CASSPGLAGRTDTQYF.

The rearrangement links TRBV2 to TRBJ2-3; D is uncertain. The CDR3 sequence is 13 residues long. V was pared by 8 bases and J by 2 bases, with 11 bases between. Germline CDR1 is SNHLY and CDR2 is FYNNEI. In DNA form, the CDR3 reads TGTGCCAGCCATATGGAGACCACAGATACGCAGTATTTT. This encodes CASHMETTDTQYF.

This chain uses TRBV6-1 with TRBJ1-2, with 9 positions matching TRBD1. This CDR3 contains 14 residues. With 7 bases clipped from V and 3 bases from J, the junction kept 6 bases outside the gene matches. Looked up from germline, CDR1 is MNHNS and CDR2 is SASEGT. The CDR3 reads CASTIQGAYYGYTF. The CDR3, as DNA: TGTGCCAGCACGATACAGGGGGCATACTATGGCTACACCTTC.

The chain carries TRBV28 and TRBJ1-5; 7 bases agree with TRBD1. In germline, CDR1 is MDHEN, CDR2 SYDVKM. The CDR3 sequence is 13 residues long. With V trimmed by 2 bases and J by 6 bases, 1 base remained unmatched. CDR3 in amino acids: CASSLGTAQPQHF. DNA for the CDR3: TGTGCCAGCAGTTTAGGGACAGCTCAGCCCCAGCATTTT.

For the CDR3, the DNA is TGTGCCAGCAGCTTAGCATCGGACAGTAGTAATGAAAAACTGTTTTTT. Translation gives CASSLASDSSNEKLFF. The rearrangement uses TRBV5-5 and TRBJ1-4, with D possibly matching TRBD1 (6 bases). Trimming removed 2 bases at V and 4 bases at J, with 15 bases between. This CDR3 spans 16 amino acids. Germline CDR1 SGHKS, CDR2 YYEKEE (reference sequence).

V usage is TRBV11-2 and J usage is TRBJ1-1; D is uncertain. Germline V CDR1 and CDR2: SGHAT, FQNNGV. The V gene lost 1 base and the J gene lost 4 bases, with 7 bases spanning the gap. The CDR3 contains 13 residues. The CDR3, as DNA: TGTGCCAGCAGCTTAGTTGTCAGCACTGAAGCTTTCTTT. Translation: CASSLVVSTEAFF.

The chain employs TRBV9 and TRBJ2-4; 7 bases align to TRBD2. V was clipped by 0 bases and J by 7 bases; unmatched bases: 4. The CDR3 totals 14 residues. From germline, CDR1 is SGDLS and CDR2 YYNGEE. Here the CDR3 reads CASSVGEAGNIQYF. The CDR3 DNA follows: TGTGCCAGCAGCGTAGGCGAAGCGGGGAACATTCAGTACTTC.

The CDR3 DNA follows: TGCAGCGTGTCAGGGGCAGAGACCCAGTACTTC. It encodes CSVSGAETQYF. The chain recombines TRBV29-1 with TRBJ2-5; D perhaps matches TRBD1 (6 bases). The germline V gene has CDR1 SQVTM and CDR2 ANQGSEA. The length of the CDR3 is 11 residues. Trimming removed 6 bases at V and 4 bases at J, with 9 bases between.

V gene TRBV13 combines with J gene TRBJ2-7; TRBD2 matches at 12 bases. From germline, CDR1 is PRHDT and CDR2 FYEKMQ (reference sequence). The length of the CDR3 is 15 residues. V shed 0 bases and J 8 bases; nucleotides not matched to a gene: 5. The CDR3 sequence: CASSLGGLAGKKQYF. CDR3 coding DNA: TGTGCCAGCAGCTTAGGCGGACTAGCGGGAAAAAAGCAGTACTTC.

This rearrangement joins TRBV6-5 to TRBJ1-1; 8 bases agree with TRBD1. The CDR3 runs 14 residues. Germline V gives CDR1 MNHEY, CDR2 SVGAGI. V gave up 5 bases and J gave up 4 bases; unmatched junction bases: 6. This chain's CDR3 is CASSQDRAGTEAFF. CDR3 nucleotides: TGTGCCAGCAGTCAGGACAGGGCTGGCACTGAAGCTTTCTTT.

This rearrangement joins TRBV6-7 to TRBJ1-2, with 7 bases aligning to TRBD1. TRBV6-7 is labeled an ORF, and its function is uncertain. There are 18 residues in the CDR3. V shed 3 bases and J 0 bases; nucleotides not matched to a gene: 13. The CDR3 sequence: CASSYCRDSPTANYGYTF. CDR3 nucleotide sequence: TGTGCCAGCAGTTATTGCCGGGACAGCCCAACAGCTAACTATGGCTACACCTTC.

The DNA of the CDR3 is TGTGCCAGCAGCCGGGACAGCCTCTTCCCTGAAGCTTTCTTT. This translates into CASSRDSLFPEAFF. V gene TRBV5-4 combines with J gene TRBJ1-1; 7 nucleotides match TRBD1. The CDR3 contains 14 residues. V was pared by 4 bases and J by 6 bases, with 9 bases of the junction left unmatched. Germline assignment: CDR1 SGHNT and CDR2 YYREEE (reference sequence).

In the case of this clone: The junction departs from the called germline gene at one end, perhaps through a read error. DNA for the CDR3: TGTTCCAGCAGCCCACAGGGGGCAAGGGGCTACGAGCAGTACTTC. Translated, it gives CSSSPQGARGYEQYF. The gene calls are TRBV7-9 and TRBJ2-7; 9 bases match TRBD1. CDR3 size: 15 residues. CDR1 SEHNR and CDR2 FQNEAQ come from the germline V gene (reference sequence).

The rearrangement joins TRBV5-1 to TRBJ1-6; D gene ambiguous. The CDR3 runs 16 residues. CDR1 is SGHRS, CDR2 YFSETQ, per germline. With 0 bases removed from V and 4 bases from J, the gap between germline ends came to 11 bases. The CDR3 DNA is TGCGCCAGCAGCTTGGTAGGGAGGGATTATAATTCACCCCTCCACTTT. As protein: CASSLVGRDYNSPLHF.

This clone occurred once. The rearrangement links TRBV27 to TRBJ1-5; D uncertain. The CDR3 is made up of 19 amino acids. Germline V gene data show CDR1 as MNHEY and CDR2 as SMNVEV (reference sequence). V gave up 5 bases and J gave up 3 bases, with 26 bases separating them. The DNA of the CDR3 is TGTGCCAGCAGTCCCAGCTGGACCGGGATGGGTGAGCTCAATCAGCCCCAGCATTTT. Its protein product is CASSPSWTGMGELNQPQHF.

The chain recombines TRBV2 with TRBJ1-1; D might be TRBD1 (6 bases). The CDR3 covers 19 residues. Trimming removed 8 bases from V and 1 base from J, with 29 bases in between. CDR1 and CDR2 from the germline V gene are SNHLY and FYNNEI. The CDR3 loop is CASRSDRRTAFPKNTEAFF. The CDR3 DNA sequence: TGTGCCAGCCGATCGGACAGACGAACCGCCTTCCCCAAGAACACTGAAGCTTTCTTT.

The chain joins TRBV5-6 to TRBJ1-6; D remains ambiguous. V gave up 1 base and J gave up 4 bases, with 6 bases separating them. The CDR3 is 14 residues long. Germline lookup yields CDR1 SGHDT and CDR2 YYEEEE. CDR3 coding DNA: TGTGCCAGCAGCTTGACGGGTTATAATTCACCCCTCCACTTT. Its protein product is CASSLTGYNSPLHF.

The chain is built from TRBV27 and TRBJ1-6, with a weak D call TRBD1 (6 bases). Trimming removed 6 bases at V and 4 bases at J, with 13 bases between. Germline assignment: CDR1 MNHEY and CDR2 SMNVEV (reference sequence). The CDR3 totals 15 residues. DNA of the CDR3: TGTGCCAGCAGACTCGATGGACAGTATAATTCACCCCTCCACTTT. Its translation: CASRLDGQYNSPLHF.